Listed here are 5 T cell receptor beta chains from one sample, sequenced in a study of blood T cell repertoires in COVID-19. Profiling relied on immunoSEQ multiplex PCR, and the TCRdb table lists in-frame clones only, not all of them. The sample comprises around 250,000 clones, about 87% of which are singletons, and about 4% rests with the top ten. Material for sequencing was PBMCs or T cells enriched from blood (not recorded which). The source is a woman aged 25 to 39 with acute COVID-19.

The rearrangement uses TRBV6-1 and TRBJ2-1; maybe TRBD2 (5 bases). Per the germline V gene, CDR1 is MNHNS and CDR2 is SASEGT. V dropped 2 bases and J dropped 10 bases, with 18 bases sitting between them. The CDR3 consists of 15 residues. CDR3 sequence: CASSERGHGLAEQFF. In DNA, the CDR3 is TGTGCCAGCAGTGAAAGAGGCCACGGACTTGCCGAGCAGTTCTTC.

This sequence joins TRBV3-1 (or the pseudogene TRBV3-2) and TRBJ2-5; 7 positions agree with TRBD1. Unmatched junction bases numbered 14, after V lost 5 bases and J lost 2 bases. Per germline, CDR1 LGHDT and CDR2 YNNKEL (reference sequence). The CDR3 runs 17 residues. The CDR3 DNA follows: TGTGCCAGCAGCTCAGCCCCGGGACAGAAGTTTCAAGAGACCCAGTACTTC. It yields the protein CASSSAPGQKFQETQYF.

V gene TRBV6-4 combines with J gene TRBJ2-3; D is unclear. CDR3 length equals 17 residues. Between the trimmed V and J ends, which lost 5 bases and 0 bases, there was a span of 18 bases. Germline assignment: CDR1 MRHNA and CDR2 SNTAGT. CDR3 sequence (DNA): TGTGCCAGCAGTCCCTTTCCCCCCGCGGCTAGCACAGATACGCAGTATTTT. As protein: CASSPFPPAASTDTQYF.

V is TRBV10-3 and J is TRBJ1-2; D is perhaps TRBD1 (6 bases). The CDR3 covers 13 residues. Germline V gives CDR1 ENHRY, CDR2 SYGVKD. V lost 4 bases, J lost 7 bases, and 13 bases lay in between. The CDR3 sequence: CAISGPQGIGYTF. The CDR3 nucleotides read TGTGCCATCAGTGGCCCCCAGGGGATTGGCTACACCTTC.

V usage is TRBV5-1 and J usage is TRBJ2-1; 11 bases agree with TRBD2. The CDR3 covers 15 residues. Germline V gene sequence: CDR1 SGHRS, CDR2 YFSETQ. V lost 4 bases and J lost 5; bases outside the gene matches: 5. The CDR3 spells CASSGGLAENNEQFF. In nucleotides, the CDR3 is TGCGCCAGCAGCGGGGGACTAGCGGAGAACAATGAGCAGTTCTTC.